This passage covers 24 T cell receptor beta chains from one sample sequenced in a study of beta chain features in type 1 diabetes. These receptors' antigens are unknown. Study findings and constraints: There was a moderate but significant shortening of TCRB CDR3s in all four CD4+ subsets of Type 1 diabetes patients.

TCRB transcripts that were expressed got sequenced, as all of the isolated RNA had been reverse transcribed. The data were produced by immunoSEQ multiplex PCR, yet TCRdb's version contains in-frame clones alone and is incomplete. The sample carries 500,000 to 850,000 clones, roughly an eighth recorded once. The sequenced sample consisted of naive CD4+ T cells from blood. These receptors were collected from a man younger than 35 with type 1 diabetes.

This clone was counted only a few times. The J gene is TRBJ2-3, the V gene TRBV5-6; a weak D match, TRBD1 (6 bases). The CDR3 extends over 16 amino acids. Trimming pared 4 bases from V and 2 bases from J, leaving 17 bases between. Per the germline V gene, CDR1 is SGHDT and CDR2 is YYEEEE. CDR3 nucleotides: TGTGCCAGCAGCCCAAGCCGGGACACCGACACAGATACGCAGTATTTT. As protein: CASSPSRDTDTDTQYF.

This clone was detected only a few times. J is TRBJ1-2 and V is TRBV30; the D gene is possibly TRBD1 (6 bases). The CDR3 extends over 15 amino acids. Between the trimmed V and J ends, which lost 0 bases and 2 bases, there was a span of 13 bases. Germline V gene sequence: CDR1 GTSNPN, CDR2 SVGIG (reference sequence). The CDR3 here is CAWSVPDRRNYGYTF. CDR3 DNA sequence: TGTGCCTGGAGTGTACCCGACAGGAGGAACTATGGCTACACCTTC.

For this clone: This CDR3 is also generated by other DNA sequences in the sample. V usage is TRBV15 and J usage is TRBJ2-1; D is unclear. The germline CDR1 and CDR2 sequences are LNHNV and YYDKDF (reference sequence). The CDR3 consists of 15 residues. Trimming shortened V by 0 bases and J by 0 bases, and 6 bases separated the two germline ends. The CDR3 DNA follows: TGTGCCACCAGCAGAGACGTGAGCTCCTACAATGAGCAGTTCTTC. Translating gives CATSRDVSSYNEQFF.

The CDR3 nucleotides are TGTGCCAGCAGCGGAGGGACCGGGACACTAGGCTACGAGCAGTACTTC. Its protein product is CASSGGTGTLGYEQYF. The chain uses TRBV9 and TRBJ2-7; maybe TRBD1 (6 bases). This CDR3 is built from 16 residues. Germline assignment: CDR1 SGDLS and CDR2 YYNGEE. V lost 3 bases and J 3 bases, leaving 19 bases between the germline ends.

The chain links TRBV25-1 to TRBJ1-2, with D possibly TRBD1 on 6 matching bases. Germline V gene data show CDR1 as MGHDK and CDR2 as SYGVNS. The CDR3 has 14 amino acids. Trimming shortened V by 5 bases and J by 6 bases, and 16 bases separated the two germline ends. This CDR3 reads CASSTGPGADGYTF. CDR3 DNA sequence: TGTGCCAGCAGTACCGGGCCGGGGGCGGATGGCTACACCTTC.

This clone was counted only a few times. The chain has TRBV15 and TRBJ2-2; D is ambiguous. The CDR3 contains 12 residues. Germline lookup yields CDR1 LNHNV and CDR2 YYDKDF (reference sequence). V dropped 5 bases and J dropped 6 bases, with 7 bases sitting between them. The CDR3 spells CATSLAPGELFF. CDR3 nucleotide sequence: TGTGCCACCAGCTTAGCACCCGGGGAGCTGTTTTTT.

The chain recombines TRBV28 with TRBJ1-5; no definite D call. This CDR3 has 16 residues. Trimming cost V 5 bases and J 2 bases, with 16 bases left between them. The germline V gene has CDR1 MDHEN and CDR2 SYDVKM. The CDR3 DNA sequence: TGTGCCAGCAGTGAGCATGGGCCCGGCGGCAATCAGCCCCAGCATTTT. This encodes CASSEHGPGGNQPQHF.

This clone has a handful of counts. The genes are TRBV19 and TRBJ2-1; D may be TRBD2 (6 bases). V lost 9 bases to trimming and J lost 7 bases, with 19 bases between them. The CDR3 consists of 14 residues. Germline V gives CDR1 LNHDA, CDR2 SQIVND (reference sequence). CDR3 region: CASLPGAGRNEQFF. The CDR3 DNA is TGTGCCAGCCTGCCCGGGGCAGGGAGGAATGAGCAGTTCTTC.

In its sample, this clone was seen a few times. This sequence joins TRBV6-4 and TRBJ2-5, with D perhaps matching TRBD1 or TRBD2 (5 bases each). Germline-derived CDR1 and CDR2 are MRHNA and SNTAGT. Trimming took 11 bases from V and 5 from J, leaving 24 bases between them. CDR3 length: 15 amino acids. CDR3 sequence: CARAPRQGPWETQYF. The CDR3 region has the DNA TGTGCCCGGGCTCCGAGGCAGGGACCGTGGGAGACCCAGTACTTC.

V is TRBV9 and J is TRBJ2-2; D tentatively fits TRBD1 or TRBD2 (5 bases each). Trimming cost V 3 bases and J 4 bases, with 16 bases left between them. The CDR3 runs to 16 residues. The germline CDR1 and CDR2 sequences are SGDLS and YYNGEE. CDR3 in DNA: TGTGCCAGCAGCGGCCTCGGGACGCGACTCACCGGGGAGCTGTTTTTT. Amino acids: CASSGLGTRLTGELFF.

The chain joins TRBV21-1 to TRBJ2-7; the listed D gene, TRBD1, was not tested against the DNA. TRBV21-1 is a recognized pseudogene. The CDR3 runs to 14 residues. CDR3 protein: CASSRTGEAYEQYF. The CDR3 region has the DNA TGTGCCAGCAGCAGGACAGGGGAGGCCTACGAGCAGTACTTC.

This clone has more than one count but fewer than ten. The J gene is TRBJ2-2, the V gene TRBV7-9; maybe TRBD1 (6 bases). CDR1 and CDR2 (germline): SEHNR, FQNEAQ (reference sequence). This CDR3 region has 16 residues. Trimming removed 7 bases from V and 0 bases from J, with 15 bases in between. CDR3: CASTRLGTTNTGELFF. The CDR3 DNA is TGTGCCAGCACCCGCCTGGGGACAACGAACACCGGGGAGCTGTTTTTT.

The chain links TRBV18 to TRBJ1-1, with D tentatively TRBD1 (5 bases). Germline CDR1 is KGHSH and CDR2 is LQKENI. V was pared by 0 bases and J by 4 bases, with 15 bases between. CDR3 length equals 16 residues. This CDR3 is CASSPPGAGRITEAFF. The CDR3 region has the DNA TGTGCCAGCTCACCACCGGGTGCAGGGAGGATCACTGAAGCTTTCTTT.

This clone was seen only a few times. This sequence joins TRBV30 and TRBJ2-7, with TRBD2 matching 10 bases. CDR1 is GTSNPN and CDR2 is SVGIG in the germline V gene (reference sequence). V dropped 0 bases and J dropped 3; count of bases not matched to a gene: 5. The CDR3 runs 15 residues. CDR3 protein: CAWSVKTSGHYEQYF. CDR3 nucleotide sequence: TGTGCCTGGAGTGTTAAGACTAGCGGGCACTACGAGCAGTACTTC.

This sequence joins TRBV4-3 and TRBJ2-7; 13 nucleotides align to TRBD2. Germline V gene lookup returns CDR1 LGHNA and CDR2 YSLEER. CDR3 length: 16 residues. J was trimmed by 7 bases and V by 1 base; bases with no gene match: 7. CDR3 nucleotide sequence: TGCGCCAGCAGCCAAGGAGGGACTAGCGGGGTTAAAGAGCAGTACTTC. Translated: CASSQGGTSGVKEQYF.

This chain connects TRBV19 to TRBJ2-7; the D gene is possibly TRBD1 (6 bases). V was shortened by 8 bases and J by 7 bases, with 21 bases between the two germline ends. Germline CDR1 LNHDA, CDR2 SQIVND (reference sequence). CDR3 size: 14 residues. The DNA for the CDR3 is TGTGCCAGTGGCCCCATGCAGGGGAGCAGGGAGCAGTACTTC. Its translation is CASGPMQGSREQYF.

This clone was seen only a few times. The chain uses TRBV30 and TRBJ1-5; D is unclear. The germline V gene encodes CDR1 GTSNPN and CDR2 SVGIG (reference sequence). V lost 0 bases, J lost 5 bases, and 8 bases lay in between. This CDR3 comprises 13 residues. CDR3 bases: TGTGCCTGGAGTGTCGAGAGATATCAGCCCCAGCATTTT. Its translation: CAWSVERYQPQHF.

V is TRBV29-1 and J is TRBJ2-3; D tentatively reads TRBD1 or TRBD2 (5 bases each). This CDR3 spans 12 amino acids. Germline V CDR1 and CDR2: SQVTM, ANQGSEA. Trimming took off 6 bases at V and 11 bases at J, with 18 bases between the two ends. The CDR3 is CSVGEPRAWQYF. CDR3 sequence (DNA): TGCAGCGTCGGGGAGCCCAGGGCATGGCAGTATTTT.

This clone was observed a few times. The J gene is TRBJ2-2, the V gene TRBV6-5; D might be TRBD2 (6 bases). This CDR3 comprises 16 residues. The ends were cut back, 0 bases at V and 4 bases at J, with 12 bases in the middle. The germline V gene has CDR1 MNHEY and CDR2 SVGAGI. CDR3 sequence reads: CASSYSPSGRTGELFF. In DNA form, the CDR3 reads TGTGCCAGCAGTTACTCCCCCAGCGGGCGCACCGGGGAGCTGTTTTTT.

This clone was seen more than once but under ten times. The genes are TRBV6-6 and TRBJ2-1, with TRBD1 as a possible D gene (5 bases). The CDR3 is 11 residues long. The germline gives CDR1 MNHNY, CDR2 SVGAGI (reference sequence). With 3 bases removed from V and 10 bases from J, the gap between germline ends came to 7 bases. The CDR3 DNA reads TGTGCCAGCAGTTATGACAGCGAGCAGTTCTTC. It codes for CASSYDSEQFF.

The chain carries TRBV9 and TRBJ2-7; TRBD1 agrees at 7 bases. There are 15 residues in the CDR3. Looked up from germline, CDR1 is SGDLS and CDR2 is YYNGEE. Trimming cost V 3 bases and J 5 bases; bases outside gene matches: 11. In DNA, the CDR3 is TGTGCCAGCAGCGCACGACAGGGAAGTACAAACGAGCAGTACTTC. It codes for CASSARQGSTNEQYF. The entire variable domain, with the rest obtained from reference TRBV9 and TRBJ2-7, is as follows: DSGVTQTPKHLITATGQRVTLRCSPRSGDLSVYWYQQSLDQGLQFLIQYYNGEERAKGNILERFSAQQFPDLHSELNLSSLELGDSALYFCASSARQGSTNEQYFGPGTRLTVT.

Regarding this clone: Relative to the germline gene, one junction end is altered; a read error may explain this. V is TRBV19 and J is TRBJ2-5; no definite D call. The V gene's germline CDR1 is LNHDA and CDR2 SQIVND (reference sequence). This CDR3 region has 12 residues. CDR3 protein: CASSLDQETQYF. CDR3 DNA sequence: TGTGCCAGTAGTCTAGATCAAGAGACCCAGTACTTC.

The genes are TRBV30 and TRBJ2-3; D tentatively reads TRBD1 or TRBD2 (5 bases each). Trimming took off 3 bases at V and 6 bases at J, with 13 bases between the two ends. Per the germline V gene, CDR1 is GTSNPN and CDR2 is SVGIG (reference sequence). The CDR3 extends over 13 amino acids. CDR3 residues: CAWSSQWGDTQYF. The CDR3 DNA reads TGTGCCTGGAGCTCACAGTGGGGGGATACGCAGTATTTT.

Points on this clone: At the DNA level, this CDR3 is encoded by other sequences in the same sample as well. The chain is built from TRBV30 and TRBJ1-1; D uncertain. V dropped 5 bases and J dropped 1 base, with 5 bases sitting between them. CDR3 length equals 11 residues. Germline CDR1 GTSNPN, CDR2 SVGIG (reference sequence). CDR3 sequence reads: CAWLQNTEAFF. The CDR3 nucleotides are TGTGCCTGGCTACAGAACACTGAAGCTTTCTTT.